This T cell receptor beta chain comes out of a study of post-analysis software for immune sequencing data. The wider study: In terms of disease course, relapsing-remitting, secondary progressive and progressive-relapsing multiple sclerosis were included. General study results and limits: Patients showed TRBV5-6, TRBV5-1 and TRBV20-1 among five TRBV segments more frequent than in controls.

Of note for this clonotype: The antigen remains unidentified.

Germline CDR1 reads SQVTM; CDR2 reads ANQGSEA. The CDR3 has 13 residues. Trimming removed 6 bases from V and 0 bases from J, with 11 bases in between. The TCR beta cDNA libraries contained unique molecular identifiers. TCRdb re-analysed the PCR reads in MiXCR, keeping a single row per CDR3 protein. The top ten hold about 1.5% of the sample, which has 500,000 to 600,000 distinct CDR3 sequences, roughly 47% seen once. Input material: blood. The chain couples TRBV29-1 to TRBJ1-1; D gene unclear. The sequence derives from a girl aged 10-17 years with multiple sclerosis. The DNA of the CDR3 is TGCAGCGTCCGACTCTTCATGAACACTGAAGCTTTCTTT. Protein sequence: CSVRLFMNTEAFF.